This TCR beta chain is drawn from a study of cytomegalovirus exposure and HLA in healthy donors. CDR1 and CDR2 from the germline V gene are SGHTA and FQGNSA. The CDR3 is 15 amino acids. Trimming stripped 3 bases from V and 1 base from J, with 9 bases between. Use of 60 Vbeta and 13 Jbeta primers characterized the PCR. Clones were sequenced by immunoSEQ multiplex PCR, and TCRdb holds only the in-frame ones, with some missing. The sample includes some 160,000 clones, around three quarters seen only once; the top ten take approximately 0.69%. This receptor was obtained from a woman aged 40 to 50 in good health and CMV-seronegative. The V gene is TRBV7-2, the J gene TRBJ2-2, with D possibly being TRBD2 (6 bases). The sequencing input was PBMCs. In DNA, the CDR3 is TGTGCCAGCAGCTTCCACGGGAGGAACACCGGGGAGCTGTTTTTT. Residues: CASSFHGRNTGELFF. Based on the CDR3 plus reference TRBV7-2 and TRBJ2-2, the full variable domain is GAGVSQSPSNKVTEKGKDVELRCDPISGHTALYWYRQSLGQGLEFLIYFQGNSAPDKSGLPSDRFSAERTGGSVSTLTIQRTQQEDSAVYLCASSFHGRNTGELFFGEGSRLTVL.